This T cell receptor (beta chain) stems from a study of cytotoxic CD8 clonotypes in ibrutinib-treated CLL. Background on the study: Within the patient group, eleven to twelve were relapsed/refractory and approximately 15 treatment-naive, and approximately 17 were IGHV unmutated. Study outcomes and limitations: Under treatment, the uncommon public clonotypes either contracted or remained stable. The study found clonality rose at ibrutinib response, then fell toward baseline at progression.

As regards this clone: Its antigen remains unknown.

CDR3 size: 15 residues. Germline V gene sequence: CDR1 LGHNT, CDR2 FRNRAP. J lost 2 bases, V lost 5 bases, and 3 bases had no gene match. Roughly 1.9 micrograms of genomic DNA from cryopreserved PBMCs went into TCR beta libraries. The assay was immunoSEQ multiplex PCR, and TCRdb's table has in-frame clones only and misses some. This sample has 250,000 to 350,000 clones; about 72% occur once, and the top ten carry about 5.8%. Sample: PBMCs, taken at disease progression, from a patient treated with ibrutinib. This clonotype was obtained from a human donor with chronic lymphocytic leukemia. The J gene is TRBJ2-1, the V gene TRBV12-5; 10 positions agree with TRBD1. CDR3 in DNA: TGTGCTAGTGGTACCGGACAGGGGGCCTACAATGAGCAGTTCTTC. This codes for CASGTGQGAYNEQFF.